The next 27 T cell receptor beta chains were all read from a single sample in a study of OX40 agonist ivuxolimab in advanced cancers. The assay was immunoSEQ multiplex PCR, and TCRdb's table has in-frame clones only and misses some. The table has about 100,000 clones, around 90% seen once. Here the sequenced sample was CD4+ or CD8+ T cells sorted from blood, taken in a trial of the OX40 agonist ivuxolimab. The receptors were gathered from an adult with an advanced solid tumor such as melanoma, head and neck, liver or kidney cancer.

This clone showed up just once. The genes are TRBV6-1 and TRBJ1-1; D is undetermined. CDR3 length: 14 amino acids. V was clipped by 6 bases and J by 2 bases, with 13 bases between them. The germline CDR1 and CDR2 sequences are MNHNS and SASEGT. CDR3 nucleotide sequence: TGTGCCAGCAGGGACGTCTCCACAAACACTGAAGCTTTCTTT. Protein sequence: CASRDVSTNTEAFF.

This rearrangement joins TRBV2 to TRBJ1-4, with D maybe TRBD1 (6 bases). The CDR3 loop spans 14 amino acids. With 5 bases removed from V and 2 bases from J, the gap between germline ends came to 9 bases. Germline loops: CDR1 SNHLY, CDR2 FYNNEI. The CDR3, as DNA: TGTGCCAGCAGTACAGGGTCTACTAATGAAAAACTGTTTTTT. Its translation: CASSTGSTNEKLFF.

The rearrangement joins TRBV6-5 to TRBJ2-7; 7 bases are shared with TRBD1. Trimming removed 1 base from V and 0 bases from J; junction bases left unmatched: 0. CDR1 is MNHEY, CDR2 SVGAGI, per germline. The CDR3 covers 14 residues. CDR3 sequence: CASSYWTGSYEQYF. The CDR3 DNA is TGTGCCAGCAGTTACTGGACAGGCTCCTACGAGCAGTACTTC.

Here the CDR3 reads CASSKGVDRGDYQPQHF. For the CDR3, the DNA is TGTGCCAGCAGCAAGGGAGTGGACAGGGGGGACTATCAGCCCCAGCATTTT. The chain uses TRBV21-1 and TRBJ1-5; TRBD1 is the table's D call, not checked against the DNA. TRBV21-1 is a listed pseudogene. The CDR3 consists of 17 residues.

This sequence joins TRBV2 and TRBJ2-3; D uncertain. Germline V gene lookup returns CDR1 SNHLY and CDR2 FYNNEI. The length of the CDR3 is 13 residues. Trimming stripped 7 bases from V and 1 base from J, with 9 bases between. For the CDR3, the DNA is TGTGCCAGCAAGTTGGTTGGCACAGATACGCAGTATTTT. It specifies CASKLVGTDTQYF.

The V gene is TRBV28, the J gene TRBJ1-2; no definite D call. Deletions cut 7 bases from V and 8 bases from J, with 14 bases between. The CDR3 has 12 residues. CDR1 is MDHEN and CDR2 is SYDVKM in the germline V gene. The CDR3 loop is CASNPLYDGYTF. Written as DNA, the CDR3 is TGTGCCAGCAACCCTTTGTACGACGGCTACACCTTC.

The V gene is TRBV9, the J gene TRBJ1-1, with 9 bases matching TRBD1. The CDR3 contains 14 residues. Trimming at V came to 4 bases and at J to 4 bases, leaving 5 bases not matched to a gene. CDR1 SGDLS and CDR2 YYNGEE come from the germline V gene. The chain's CDR3 is CASSSRQGGTEAFF. CDR3 bases: TGTGCCAGCAGCTCTAGACAGGGGGGCACTGAAGCTTTCTTT.

This chain uses TRBV29-1 with TRBJ1-1; perhaps TRBD1 as D (5 bases). The CDR3 runs to 12 residues. Germline lookup yields CDR1 SQVTM and CDR2 ANQGSEA. V was trimmed by 6 bases and J by 0 bases, leaving 8 bases between them. The CDR3 sequence is CSVVTVNTEAFF. CDR3 sequence (DNA): TGCAGCGTAGTGACAGTGAACACTGAAGCTTTCTTT.

J is TRBJ1-1 and V is TRBV15; TRBD1 matches at 8 bases. CDR3 length: 14 residues. The ends lost 1 base at V and 4 bases at J; junction bases unmatched: 2. From germline, CDR1 is LNHNV and CDR2 YYDKDF (reference sequence). The CDR3 reads CATSRVQGVTEAFF. The CDR3 nucleotides are TGTGCCACCAGCAGAGTACAGGGGGTCACTGAAGCTTTCTTT. The entire variable domain, with the rest obtained from reference TRBV15 and TRBJ1-1, is as follows: DAMVIQNPRYQVTQFGKPVTLSCSQTLNHNVMYWYQQKSSQAPKLLFHYYDKDFNNEADTPDNFQSRRPNTSFCFLDIRSPGLGDTAMYLCATSRVQGVTEAFFGQGTRLTVV.

V is TRBV6-5 and J is TRBJ1-3; D is undetermined. Germline V gene data show CDR1 as MNHEY and CDR2 as SVGAGI. The CDR3 has 14 residues. The V end was cut by 8 bases, the J end by 0 bases, with 11 bases between. The CDR3 DNA is TGTGCCAGCCGAGAACCCAACTCTGGAAACACCATATATTTT. It encodes CASREPNSGNTIYF.

The chain is built from TRBV10-3 and TRBJ2-3; a weak D match, TRBD2 (6 bases). Germline V gene lookup returns CDR1 ENHRY and CDR2 SYGVKD. V dropped 2 bases and J dropped 0 bases, with 12 bases sitting between them. The CDR3 is 16 residues long. CDR3 residues: CAISEMAGYSTDTQYF. DNA of the CDR3: TGTGCCATCAGTGAGATGGCGGGGTATAGCACAGATACGCAGTATTTT.

J is TRBJ1-5 and V is TRBV30, with D perhaps TRBD1 (5 bases). This CDR3 contains 16 residues. Germline assignment: CDR1 GTSNPN and CDR2 SVGIG (reference sequence). The V end lost 0 bases, the J end lost 5 bases, and 17 bases lay between the germline ends. The CDR3: CAWSVRRDPIYQPQHF. For the CDR3, the DNA is TGTGCCTGGAGTGTACGACGGGACCCCATTTATCAGCCCCAGCATTTT.

In its sample, this clone was seen once. The J gene is TRBJ2-1, the V gene TRBV21-1; TRBD2 reflects the table's D call only, with no check against the DNA. TRBV21-1 counts as a pseudogene. This CDR3 contains 14 residues. The CDR3 DNA follows: TGTGCCAGCATCCGAAGCGCCCTGGGCAATGAGCAGTTCTTC. This gives the protein CASIRSALGNEQFF.

The J gene is TRBJ1-1, the V gene TRBV7-3; 7 nucleotides align to TRBD1. Germline CDR1 and CDR2: SGHTA and FQGTGA. The CDR3 runs to 16 residues. With V trimmed by 2 bases and J by 1 base, 7 bases remained unmatched. The CDR3 loop reads CASSLLSPGGNTEAFF. The CDR3 DNA reads TGTGCCAGCAGCTTATTATCTCCAGGGGGGAACACTGAAGCTTTCTTT.

This chain links TRBV29-1 with TRBJ1-1, with D tentatively TRBD1 (6 bases). CDR1 is SQVTM, CDR2 ANQGSEA, per germline. V shed 4 bases and J shed 5 bases, with 14 bases lying between them. The CDR3 is 13 amino acids. DNA for the CDR3: TGCAGCGTTGTGAGGGGGATCGGGACTGAAGCTTTCTTT. It specifies CSVVRGIGTEAFF.

The CDR3 region is CASRRQLSYTEAFF. For the CDR3, the DNA is TGTGCCAGCAGACGACAGCTTTCGTACACTGAAGCTTTCTTT. The J gene is TRBJ1-1, the V gene TRBV28; D might be TRBD1 (5 bases). CDR1 is MDHEN, CDR2 SYDVKM, per germline. Trimming left V 6 bases short and J 3 bases short, with 14 bases between. The length of the CDR3 is 14 residues. Supplemented by reference TRBV28 and TRBJ1-1, the full variable domain reads DVKVTQSSRYLVKRTGEKVFLECVQDMDHENMFWYRQDPGLGLRLIYFSYDVKMKEKGDIPEGYSVSREKKERFSLILESASTNQTSMYLCASRRQLSYTEAFFGQGTRLTVV.

The rearrangement joins TRBV7-2 to TRBJ1-5; D uncertain. Germline CDR1 is SGHTA and CDR2 is FQGNSA. V was shortened by 5 bases and J by 8 bases, with 13 bases between the two germline ends. This CDR3 is built from 13 residues. CDR3 region: CASSRERKEPQHF. Here the CDR3 DNA reads TGTGCCAGCAGCCGGGAGAGGAAGGAGCCCCAGCATTTT.

The chain couples TRBV28 to TRBJ2-6; D gene uncertain. Looked up from germline, CDR1 is MDHEN and CDR2 is SYDVKM. The CDR3 length is 14 residues. The ends were cut back, 6 bases at V and 0 bases at J, with 6 bases in the middle. The CDR3 region has the DNA TGTGCCAGCAGCTTGCACTCTGGGGCCAACGTCCTGACTTTC. Protein product: CASSLHSGANVLTF.

This chain uses TRBV12-5 with TRBJ1-5; the D is unclear. V lost 3 bases to trimming and J lost 3 bases, with 6 bases between them. The germline gives CDR1 LGHNT, CDR2 FRNRAP. This CDR3 has 13 amino acids. CDR3 loop: CASGFDDNQPQHF. DNA of the CDR3: TGTGCTAGTGGTTTCGACGACAATCAGCCCCAGCATTTT.

The V gene is TRBV28, the J gene TRBJ2-7; 7 bases match TRBD1. Per the germline V gene, CDR1 is MDHEN and CDR2 is SYDVKM. CDR3 length: 16 amino acids. J gave up 0 bases and V 5 bases, and 10 bases lay outside the gene matches. The CDR3 spells CASSLTGISFSYEQYF. The CDR3 nucleotides read TGTGCCAGCAGTCTGACAGGGATCTCATTCTCCTACGAGCAGTACTTC.

The chain recombines TRBV14 with TRBJ1-1; D remains ambiguous. There are 12 residues in the CDR3. In germline, CDR1 is SGHDN, CDR2 FVKESK. V was trimmed by 4 bases and J by 9 bases, leaving 12 bases between them. The CDR3 spells CASSLQTAQAFF. CDR3 nucleotides: TGTGCCAGCAGCCTACAAACAGCTCAAGCTTTCTTT.

The chain employs TRBV7-2 and TRBJ2-3; 7 bases map to TRBD1. The CDR3 is 15 residues long. Germline-derived CDR1 and CDR2 are SGHTA and FQGNSA. The V and J ends lost 1 base and 2 bases, in that order; junction bases with no gene match: 3. The CDR3 coding sequence is TGTGCCAGCAGCTTAGAGGGACAGTTCACAGATACGCAGTATTTT. It translates to CASSLEGQFTDTQYF.

This chain joins TRBV5-1 and TRBJ2-7; tentatively, D is TRBD1 (5 bases). The germline V and J ends were trimmed by 2 bases and 6 bases, with 12 bases remaining between them. The CDR3 covers 13 residues. CDR1 and CDR2 from the germline V gene are SGHRS and YFSETQ. The CDR3 loop reads CASSLEEGAEQYF. In DNA form, the CDR3 reads TGCGCCAGCAGCTTAGAAGAAGGGGCCGAGCAGTACTTC.

V gene TRBV19 combines with J gene TRBJ1-5; D remains ambiguous. Germline assignment: CDR1 LNHDA and CDR2 SQIVND (reference sequence). V dropped 3 bases and J dropped 0 bases, with 6 bases sitting between them. The CDR3 loop spans 14 amino acids. The CDR3 spells CASSIYYSNQPQHF. DNA for the CDR3: TGTGCCAGTAGTATCTATTATAGCAATCAGCCCCAGCATTTT.

In its sample, this clone was seen once. V usage is TRBV27 and J usage is TRBJ1-1; 7 positions agree with TRBD1. The CDR3 is 13 amino acids. Germline V lookup: CDR1 MNHEY, CDR2 SMNVEV (reference sequence). Trimming took 5 bases from V and 5 from J; bases not matched to a gene: 5. In DNA form, the CDR3 reads TGTGCCAGCAGTCCCAGACAGGGAACTGAAGCTTTCTTT. This translates into CASSPRQGTEAFF.

This clone was seen just once. The rearrangement joins TRBV28 to TRBJ2-1; no firm D call. Per germline, CDR1 MDHEN and CDR2 SYDVKM. This CDR3 region has 13 residues. V shed 7 bases and J shed 4 bases, with 11 bases lying between them. The CDR3 protein is CASKRAFYNEQFF. In DNA, the CDR3 is TGTGCCAGCAAGAGAGCCTTTTACAATGAGCAGTTCTTC.

V gene TRBV5-4 combines with J gene TRBJ1-5, with 12 bases identical to TRBD1. Germline values: CDR1 SGHNT, CDR2 YYREEE (reference sequence). The CDR3 is made up of 17 amino acids. Trimming cost V 3 bases and J 4 bases; bases outside gene matches: 8. The CDR3 nucleotides read TGTGCCAGCAGCTCGAATCCGGGACAGGGGGCAAATCAGCCCCAGCATTTT. Encoded protein: CASSSNPGQGANQPQHF.